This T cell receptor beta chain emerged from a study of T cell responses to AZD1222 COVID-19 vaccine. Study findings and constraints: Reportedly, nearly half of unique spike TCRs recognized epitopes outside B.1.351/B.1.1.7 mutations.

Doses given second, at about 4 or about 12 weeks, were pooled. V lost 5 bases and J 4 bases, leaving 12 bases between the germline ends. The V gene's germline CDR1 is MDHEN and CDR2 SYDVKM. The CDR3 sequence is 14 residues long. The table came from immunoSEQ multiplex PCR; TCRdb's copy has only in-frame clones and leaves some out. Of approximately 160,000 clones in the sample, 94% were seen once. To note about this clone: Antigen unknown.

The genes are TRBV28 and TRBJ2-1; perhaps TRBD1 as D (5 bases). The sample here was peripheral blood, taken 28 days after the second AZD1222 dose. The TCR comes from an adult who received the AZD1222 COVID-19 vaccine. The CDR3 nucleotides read TGTGCCAGCAGTGGATTAGGGGTTTACAATGAGCAGTTCTTC. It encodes CASSGLGVYNEQFF.